This TCR beta chain originates from a study of Ad26.COV2.S vaccination and SARS-CoV-2 variants. Overall study: Donor participated within the Ad26.COV2.S arm of the COV1001 trial.

Profiling relied on immunoSEQ multiplex PCR, and the TCRdb table lists in-frame clones only, not all of them. This table has 450,000 to 550,000 clones, 89% appearing once. CDR1 and CDR2 from the germline V gene are LGHNA and YNFKEQ. This CDR3 region has 16 residues. With 4 bases removed from V and 3 bases from J, the gap between germline ends came to 17 bases. Worth noting for this clone: What it binds is not known.

Study results and caveats: Substantial response breadth was reportedly seen for spike-specific CD8+ and CD4+ T cells after vaccination.

Treatment noted: 15 to 20 received Ad26.COV2.S at low or high dose, single or two shots; about five received placebo; per-sample allocation not given. The samples date from day 63 after the first vaccine or placebo injection. The donor was a Boston adult aged 18-55 years. This vaccine is an Ad26 vector that expresses the Wuhan-strain SARS-CoV-2 spike. This TCR was sampled from a person between 18 and 60 years old who received the Ad26.COV2.S COVID-19 vaccine or a placebo. This chain uses TRBV4-2 with TRBJ2-3, with D tentatively TRBD2 (5 bases). Sequenced here: peripheral blood, sampled in a trial of Ad26.COV2.S vaccine versus placebo. CDR3 region: CASSRTGQERTDTQYF. The DNA for the CDR3 is TGTGCCAGCAGCCGGACTGGGCAGGAGCGAACAGATACGCAGTATTTT.